Listed below are T cell receptor beta chains from one sample, sequenced in a study of chemoradiotherapy in HPV16-positive cancers. TCRdb's table, derived via immunoSEQ multiplex PCR, lists solely in-frame clones and lacks some. The sample records fewer than 5,500 clones, approximately 87% being singletons. The sample in question was tumor tissue, obtained from a patient who underwent chemoradiotherapy. The receptors derive from a human donor with HPV-associated anogenital cancer. The CDR3 runs from the conserved cysteine through the conserved F or W.

cdr3_aa: CASSIGGSATNEKLFF
j_call: TRBJ1-4
v_call: TRBV19

cdr3_aa: CASSLTSGRGYNEQFF
j_call: TRBJ2-1
v_call: TRBV5-1

cdr3_aa: CASGLSNYEQYF
j_call: TRBJ2-7
v_call: TRBV12-5

cdr3_aa: CASSTGYTGELFF
j_call: TRBJ2-2
v_call: TRBV5-1

cdr3_aa: CASSLVRKGVYEQYF
j_call: TRBJ2-7
v_call: TRBV5-5

cdr3_aa: CAVSVGTEAFF
j_call: TRBJ1-1
v_call: TRBV10-3

cdr3_aa: CASSLGQGLSNEKLFF
j_call: TRBJ1-4
v_call: TRBV5-1

cdr3_aa: CASSLVWRQTNTEAFF
j_call: TRBJ1-1
v_call: TRBV7-2

cdr3_aa: CATSRSGGGYGNQPQHF
j_call: TRBJ1-5
v_call: TRBV15

cdr3_aa: CASSWGQSPSGANVLTF
j_call: TRBJ2-6
v_call: TRBV7-8

cdr3_aa: CATSREATGNKETQYF
j_call: TRBJ2-5
v_call: TRBV15

cdr3_aa: CASSTGTEVSEQYF
j_call: TRBJ2-7
v_call: TRBV19

cdr3_aa: CASSPHRVQETQYF
j_call: TRBJ2-5
v_call: TRBV19

cdr3_aa: CASSQEYAGYGYTF
j_call: TRBJ1-2
v_call: TRBV4-2

cdr3_aa: CASSEGTSGTGELFF
j_call: TRBJ2-2
v_call: TRBV2

cdr3_aa: CASSLASGYDGYTF
j_call: TRBJ1-2
v_call: TRBV11-1

cdr3_aa: CGQRGTGDTYGYTF
j_call: TRBJ1-2
v_call: TRBV5-1

cdr3_aa: CASSYANNEQFF
j_call: TRBJ2-1
v_call: TRBV6-5

cdr3_aa: CAWADFRSYTF
j_call: TRBJ1-2
v_call: TRBV30

cdr3_aa: CASSPPPTSGINTGELFF
j_call: TRBJ2-2
v_call: TRBV25-1

cdr3_aa: CASSPRGIGNEQFF
j_call: TRBJ2-1
v_call: TRBV7-2

cdr3_aa: CAWAIQGGYGYTF
j_call: TRBJ1-2
v_call: TRBV30

cdr3_aa: CASSLGGGSSGNTIYF
j_call: TRBJ1-3
v_call: TRBV11-2

cdr3_aa: CASSSRTSGKGGTDTQYF
j_call: TRBJ2-3
v_call: TRBV5-1

cdr3_aa: CASSGGTGWTGELFF
j_call: TRBJ2-2
v_call: TRBV9

cdr3_aa: CASSEVPSGEPDTQYF
j_call: TRBJ2-3
v_call: TRBV6-1

cdr3_aa: CASSPAPPSGANVLTF
j_call: TRBJ2-6
v_call: TRBV18

cdr3_aa: CASSSQRAGGELFF
j_call: TRBJ2-2
v_call: TRBV11-2

cdr3_aa: CASSVRTSGGGRQTDTQYF
j_call: TRBJ2-3
v_call: TRBV5-1

cdr3_aa: CASSFGPNTEAFF
j_call: TRBJ1-1
v_call: TRBV5-1

cdr3_aa: CASSKGAGHYEQYF
j_call: TRBJ2-7
v_call: TRBV21-1

cdr3_aa: CASSYQGGGSYNEQFF
j_call: TRBJ2-1
v_call: TRBV7-6

cdr3_aa: CASSMVGVPSYNEQFF
j_call: TRBJ2-1
v_call: TRBV19

cdr3_aa: CASSEGQSDSPLHF
j_call: TRBJ1-6
v_call: TRBV11-3

cdr3_aa: CASSLSSSVGGLYEQYF
j_call: TRBJ2-7
v_call: TRBV27

cdr3_aa: CASSDLAGVTNEQFF
j_call: TRBJ2-1
v_call: TRBV5-1

cdr3_aa: CASSPTGSSGNYEQYF
j_call: .
v_call: TRBV18

cdr3_aa: CASSEWTGATNEKLFF
j_call: TRBJ1-4
v_call: TRBV6-1

cdr3_aa: CASSATGGGSEAFF
j_call: TRBJ1-1
v_call: TRBV5-1

cdr3_aa: CASSQFYEQFF
j_call: TRBJ2-1
v_call: TRBV14

cdr3_aa: CASSYPGTEGYTF
j_call: TRBJ1-2
v_call: TRBV6-5

cdr3_aa: CASSSPGGGTEAFF
j_call: TRBJ1-1
v_call: TRBV5-8

cdr3_aa: CASRPTDRGTEAFF
j_call: TRBJ1-1
v_call: TRBV19

cdr3_aa: CASSEEHNEQFF
j_call: TRBJ2-1
v_call: TRBV2

cdr3_aa: CASSFPAGYGTDTQYF
j_call: TRBJ2-3
v_call: TRBV28

cdr3_aa: CAISDSTNEKLFF
j_call: TRBJ1-4
v_call: TRBV10-3

cdr3_aa: CASSLEGARTEAFF
j_call: TRBJ1-1
v_call: TRBV28

cdr3_aa: CASSQDRGLNTEAFF
j_call: TRBJ1-1
v_call: TRBV16

cdr3_aa: CASSVSGGLFSGANVLTF
j_call: TRBJ2-6
v_call: TRBV5-1

cdr3_aa: CASRRQTLYTF
j_call: TRBJ1-2
v_call: TRBV19

cdr3_aa: CASSELGPGETQYF
j_call: TRBJ2-5
v_call: TRBV2

cdr3_aa: CASSATRTGMNTEAFF
j_call: TRBJ1-1
v_call: TRBV7-9

cdr3_aa: CASSLDAGYYEQYF
j_call: TRBJ2-7
v_call: TRBV5-5

cdr3_aa: CASTSGVSPLHF
j_call: TRBJ1-6
v_call: TRBV28

cdr3_aa: CAWSVRPSGRGNTQYF
j_call: TRBJ2-3
v_call: TRBV30